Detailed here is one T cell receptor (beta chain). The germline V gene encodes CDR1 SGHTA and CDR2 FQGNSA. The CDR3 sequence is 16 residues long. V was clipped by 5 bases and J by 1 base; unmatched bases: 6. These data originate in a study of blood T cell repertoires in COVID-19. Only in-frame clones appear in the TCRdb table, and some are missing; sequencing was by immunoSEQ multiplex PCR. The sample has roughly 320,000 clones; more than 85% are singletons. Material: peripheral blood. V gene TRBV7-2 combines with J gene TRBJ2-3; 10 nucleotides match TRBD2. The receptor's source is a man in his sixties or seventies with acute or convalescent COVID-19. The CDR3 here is CASSPQGTSGTDTQYF. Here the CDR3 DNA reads TGTGCCAGCAGCCCGCAAGGGACTAGCGGCACAGATACGCAGTATTTT. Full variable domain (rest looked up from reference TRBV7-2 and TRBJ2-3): GAGVSQSPSNKVTEKGKDVELRCDPISGHTALYWYRQSLGQGLEFLIYFQGNSAPDKSGLPSDRFSAERTGGSVSTLTIQRTQQEDSAVYLCASSPQGTSGTDTQYFGPGTRLTVL.